This entry features one T cell receptor beta chain sequence. The antigen it binds to is not known. Nothing much larger sits one base from this clone, and base qualities are not available. This entry is derived from a study of control samples from healthy donors and cancer patients (dated by TCRdb to about 2020). The library relied on the immunoSEQ multiplex PCR assay. The table comes from immuneACCESS by way of TCRdb, which keeps in-frame sequences with V and J called. Part of the clones is missing from these tables; in studies checked, under half for an unresolved V gene and the rest for unknown reasons. This sample holds about 180,000 clones; around nine tenths were observed only once. The top ten constitute 1.4% of the sample. Trimming removed 5 bases from V and 4 bases from J, leaving 16 bases between the germline ends. There are 15 amino acids in the CDR3, from cysteine to phenylalanine inclusive. Only the CDR3 part of the read is kept: 45 bases, read in frame from the first base. CDR1 and CDR2 are drawn from the germline V gene: MNHEY, SVGAGI.

The receptor chain draws on TRBV6-5 and TRBJ2-3, with no confident D gene call. This receptor was identified in a man aged 30 to 45 in good health. What was sequenced was blood. The CDR3 region has the sequence CASSRTYLHADTQYF. The DNA sequence follows: TGTGCCAGCAGTCGCACCTATCTCCATGCAGATACGCAGTATTTT.